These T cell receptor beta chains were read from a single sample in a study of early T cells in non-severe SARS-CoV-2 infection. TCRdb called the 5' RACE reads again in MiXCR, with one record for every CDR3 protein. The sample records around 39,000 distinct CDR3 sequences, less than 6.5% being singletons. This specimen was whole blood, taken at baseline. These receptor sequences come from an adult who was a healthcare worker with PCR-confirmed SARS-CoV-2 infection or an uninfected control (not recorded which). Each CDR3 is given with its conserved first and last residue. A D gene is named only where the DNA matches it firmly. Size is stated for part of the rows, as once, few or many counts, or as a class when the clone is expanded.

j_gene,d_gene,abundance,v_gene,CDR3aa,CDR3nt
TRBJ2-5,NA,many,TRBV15,CATSRDEATQYF,TGTGCCACCAGCAGAGATGAGGCGACCCAGTACTTC
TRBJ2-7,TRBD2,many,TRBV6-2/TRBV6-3,CASSLAGGREQYF,TGTGCCAGCAGCCTAGCGGGAGGCCGCGAGCAGTACTTC
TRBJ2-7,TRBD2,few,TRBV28,CASTGTSGWGQYF,TGTGCCAGCACCGGGACTAGCGGGTGGGGGCAGTACTTC
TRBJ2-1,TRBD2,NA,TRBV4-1,CASSQGTSGYNEQFF,TGCGCCAGCAGCCAAGGGACTAGCGGCTACAATGAGCAGTTCTTC
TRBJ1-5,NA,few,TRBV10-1,CASSNSLNQPQHF,TGCGCCAGCAGTAACAGCCTAAATCAGCCCCAGCATTTT
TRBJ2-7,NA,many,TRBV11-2,CASSLVVGRAREQYF,TGTGCCAGCAGCTTAGTTGTGGGAAGAGCCAGGGAGCAGTACTTC
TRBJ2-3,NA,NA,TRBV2,CASCLGRTDTQYF,TGTGCCAGCTGTCTAGGGAGAACAGATACGCAGTATTTT
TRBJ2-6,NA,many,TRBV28,CASSLPVSGANVLTF,TGTGCCAGCAGTTTGCCCGTCTCTGGGGCCAACGTCCTGACTTTC
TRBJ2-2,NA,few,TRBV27,CASSSGVTGELFF,TGTGCCAGCAGTTCCGGGGTCACCGGGGAGCTGTTTTTT
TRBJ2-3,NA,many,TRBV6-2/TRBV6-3,CASSFASTDTQYF,TGTGCCAGCAGTTTTGCTAGCACAGATACGCAGTATTTT
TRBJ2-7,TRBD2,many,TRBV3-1,CASSQDWTSGRWYEQYF,TGTGCCAGCAGCCAAGATTGGACTAGCGGGAGATGGTACGAGCAGTACTTC
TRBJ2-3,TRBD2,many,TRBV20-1,CSARLAGGPTDTQYF,TGCAGTGCTAGACTAGCGGGAGGGCCCACAGATACGCAGTATTTT
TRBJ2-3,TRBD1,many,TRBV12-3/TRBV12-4,CASSPTGGTDTQYF,TGTGCCAGCAGCCCGACAGGGGGCACAGATACGCAGTATTTT
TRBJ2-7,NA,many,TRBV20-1,CSASSSSDNREQYF,TGCAGTGCTTCTTCCTCCTCCGACAACCGCGAGCAGTACTTC
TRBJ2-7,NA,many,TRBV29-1,CSVDLGPNPYEQYF,TGCAGCGTTGATCTGGGGCCGAATCCCTACGAGCAGTACTTC
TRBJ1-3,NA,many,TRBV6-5,CASSYSISSLSGNTIYF,TGTGCCAGCAGTTACTCGATCTCGTCCCTCTCTGGAAACACCATATATTTT
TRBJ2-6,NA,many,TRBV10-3,CAISEVTMAGANVLTF,TGTGCCATCAGTGAAGTCACGATGGCGGGGGCCAACGTCCTGACTTTC
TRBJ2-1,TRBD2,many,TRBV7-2,CASTRASGSYEQFF,TGTGCCAGCACCCGGGCTAGCGGGAGCTATGAGCAGTTCTTC